Listed below are T cell receptor beta chains from one sample, sequenced in a study of T-cell reconstitution after alpha-beta-depleted transplantation in children. TCRdb used MiXCR to reprocess the PCR reads, holding one entry per CDR3 protein. The sample lists roughly 300,000 distinct CDR3 sequences, approximately 9.8% seen once, with around 10% in the top ten. This specimen consisted of PBMCs from the stem cell graft donor, obtained from the stem cell graft. The receptor source for this set is a human donor who donated a stem cell graft to a child with SCID. Both conserved end residues are part of each CDR3. The D gene is left open where the match is weak. Clone size is stated in some rows and not others, as once, few, many or a class when expanded.

v_call: TRBV5-1
d_call: -
j_call: TRBJ2-5
clone_size: many
cdr3_nt: TGCGCCAGCAGCGACTTAGACACCCAGTACTTC
cdr3_aa: CASSDLDTQYF

v_call: TRBV5-1
d_call: -
j_call: TRBJ1-1
clone_size: -
cdr3_nt: TGCGCCAGCAGTTTCGACGGAAACACTGAAGCTTTCTTT
cdr3_aa: CASSFDGNTEAFF

v_call: TRBV2
d_call: -
j_call: TRBJ1-4
clone_size: many
cdr3_nt: TGTGCCAGCAATCGGCGGAAAGCAACTAATGAAAAACTGTTTTTT
cdr3_aa: CASNRRKATNEKLFF

v_call: TRBV25-1
d_call: -
j_call: TRBJ1-2
clone_size: -
cdr3_nt: TGTGCCAGCAGGGGGGCAGGGGTGTTCTATGGCTACACCTTC
cdr3_aa: CASRGAGVFYGYTF

v_call: TRBV20-1
d_call: TRBD2
j_call: TRBJ2-5
clone_size: few
cdr3_nt: TGCAGTGCTAGGGATCCTACTAGCGCGGGCGTGGAGACCCAGTACTTC
cdr3_aa: CSARDPTSAGVETQYF

v_call: TRBV20-1
d_call: TRBD1
j_call: TRBJ2-2
clone_size: -
cdr3_nt: TGCAGTGCAACCGGGACAGCGAACACCGGGGAGCTGTTTTTT
cdr3_aa: CSATGTANTGELFF

v_call: TRBV12-3/TRBV12-4
d_call: -
j_call: TRBJ2-5
clone_size: -
cdr3_nt: TGTGCCAGCAGTTTTCATGTCGGGGGCCAAGAGACCCAGTACTTC
cdr3_aa: CASSFHVGGQETQYF

v_call: TRBV7-7
d_call: TRBD2
j_call: TRBJ2-5
clone_size: -
cdr3_nt: TGTGCTAGCAGCCCGGGACTAGAGGTCCAAGAGACCCAGTACTTC
cdr3_aa: CASSPGLEVQETQYF

v_call: TRBV4-1
d_call: -
j_call: TRBJ2-3
clone_size: -
cdr3_nt: TGCGCCAGCAGCCAAGGGCTTCCTAGCACAGATACGCAGTATTTT
cdr3_aa: CASSQGLPSTDTQYF

v_call: TRBV20-1
d_call: -
j_call: TRBJ2-3
clone_size: few
cdr3_nt: TGCAGTGCTACACTTGGCGGGGGCCCCACAGATACGCAGTATTTT
cdr3_aa: CSATLGGGPTDTQYF

v_call: TRBV7-8
d_call: -
j_call: TRBJ2-7
clone_size: -
cdr3_nt: TGTGCCAGCAGCTTTTTTGACGGCACCCTAAGGGCGTACGAGCAGTACTTC
cdr3_aa: CASSFFDGTLRAYEQYF

v_call: TRBV24-1
d_call: -
j_call: TRBJ2-5
clone_size: few
cdr3_nt: TGTGCCACCAGTGAACCGGGGAAGGAGACCCAGTACTTC
cdr3_aa: CATSEPGKETQYF

v_call: TRBV5-1
d_call: -
j_call: TRBJ2-2
clone_size: few
cdr3_nt: TGCGCCAGCAGCGTGAAGGGAAGCGGGGAGCTGTTTTTT
cdr3_aa: CASSVKGSGELFF

v_call: TRBV9
d_call: TRBD2
j_call: TRBJ2-1
clone_size: few
cdr3_nt: TGTGCCAGGGGAGCGGGGGAGTACAATGAGCAGTTCTTC
cdr3_aa: CARGAGEYNEQFF

v_call: TRBV27
d_call: -
j_call: TRBJ2-1
clone_size: many
cdr3_nt: TGTGCCAGCAGCCGGGGATGGGAGCAGTTCTTC
cdr3_aa: CASSRGWEQFF

v_call: TRBV12-3/TRBV12-4
d_call: -
j_call: TRBJ1-3
clone_size: few
cdr3_nt: TGTGCCAGCAGCCTCCTCGATCCCACCATATATTTT
cdr3_aa: CASSLLDPTIYF